These 21 T cell receptor beta chains were all obtained from the same sample, sequenced in a study of Ad26.COV2.S vaccination and SARS-CoV-2 variants (dated by TCRdb to the early 2020s). The treatment or condition label for this specimen denotes: around 19 received Ad26.COV2.S at low or high dose, single or two shots; 5 received placebo; per-sample allocation not given. Repertoires of vaccine and placebo recipients were sequenced from samples taken on day 63 after the first injection. Libraries were made using the immunoSEQ multiplex PCR assay. What TCRdb holds here is the immuneACCESS table cut down to in-frame rearrangements. Part of the clones is not present; checked against another copy, under half of the missing clones reflect an unresolved V gene, and the others are unexplained. Here the sample has about 410,000 clones; 70% to 90% occur a single time. The ten largest account for over 1.5% of the sample.

Sequences were derived from peripheral blood, sampled in a trial of Ad26.COV2.S vaccine versus placebo. The receptors derive from a person between 18 and 59 years old who received the Ad26.COV2.S COVID-19 vaccine or a placebo.

The chain couples TRBV12-5 to TRBJ2-3; no clear D. V lost 7 bases and J 2 bases, leaving 10 bases between the germline ends. This CDR3 has 13 amino acids. In germline, CDR1 is LGHNT, CDR2 FRNRAP. In DNA form, the CDR3 reads TGTGCTAGTGCCTCAGGAAACACAGATACGCAGTATTTT. Translation gives CASASGNTDTQYF. Combining the CDR3 with reference TRBV12-5 and TRBJ2-3 gives the whole variable domain DARVTQTPRHKVTEMGQEVTMRCQPILGHNTVFWYRQTMMQGLELLAYFRNRAPLDDSGMPKDRFSAEMPDATLATLKIQPSEPRDSAVYFCASASGNTDTQYFGPGTRLTVL.

This chain links TRBV7-5 with TRBJ2-1. TRBV7-5 is tagged as a pseudogene. The CDR3 runs 17 residues. CDR3 protein: CARNRSGEWGAYNEQFF. In nucleotides, the CDR3 is TGTGCCAGAAACCGGTCCGGGGAGTGGGGCGCCTACAATGAGCAGTTCTTC.

The rearrangement joins TRBV7-9 to TRBJ2-7, with a tentative D call TRBD2 (6 bases). This CDR3 is 12 amino acids long. CDR1 and CDR2 (germline): SEHNR, FQNEAQ (reference sequence). Trimming shortened V by 5 bases and J by 5 bases, and 10 bases separated the two germline ends. CDR3 sequence reads: CASSALAHEQYF. The CDR3 coding sequence is TGTGCCAGCAGCGCACTAGCACACGAGCAGTACTTC.

The V call is TRBV7-2, the J call TRBJ2-3, with D perhaps matching TRBD2 (5 bases). The CDR3 covers 14 residues. CDR1 and CDR2 from the germline V gene are SGHTA and FQGNSA. Trimming stripped 3 bases from V and 1 base from J, with 8 bases between. CDR3 region: CASSLRLRTDTQYF. The CDR3 DNA reads as TGTGCCAGCAGCTTGAGACTACGCACAGATACGCAGTATTTT.

V gene TRBV5-1 combines with J gene TRBJ2-7, with 11 bases that match TRBD2. The CDR3 runs 17 residues. Germline values: CDR1 SGHRS, CDR2 YFSETQ. V shed 4 bases, J shed 1 base, and the junction held 10 bases outside the gene matches. The CDR3 nucleotides read TGCGCCAGCAGCAAACTAGCGGGAGAGTCAAGGTCCTACGAGCAGTACTTC. It translates to CASSKLAGESRSYEQYF.

The genes are TRBV7-2 and TRBJ2-1; D is undetermined. The V gene lost 8 bases and the J gene lost 0 bases, with 8 bases spanning the gap. The CDR3 sequence is 13 residues long. The germline gives CDR1 SGHTA, CDR2 FQGNSA. The CDR3 sequence: CASGSFSYNEQFF. In DNA, the CDR3 is TGTGCCAGCGGAAGTTTCTCCTACAATGAGCAGTTCTTC.

The chain uses TRBV28 and TRBJ1-1; possibly TRBD1 for D (5 bases). CDR3 size: 13 residues. Germline loops: CDR1 MDHEN, CDR2 SYDVKM. The V end was cut by 7 bases, the J end by 5 bases, with 14 bases between. CDR3: CASKVGGRTEAFF. The CDR3 region has the DNA TGTGCCAGCAAGGTGGGGGGGAGGACTGAAGCTTTCTTT.

The rearrangement joins TRBV11-3 to TRBJ2-7, with 8 bases identical to TRBD2. Germline-derived CDR1 and CDR2 are SGHNT and YENEEA. The CDR3 consists of 14 residues. V was clipped by 5 bases and J by 0 bases; unmatched bases: 3. CDR3 loop: CASSQGTSSYEQYF. CDR3 sequence (DNA): TGTGCCAGCAGCCAGGGGACTAGCTCCTACGAGCAGTACTTC.

The V gene is TRBV10-3, the J gene TRBJ2-1; perhaps TRBD2 as D (6 bases). Between the trimmed V and J ends, which lost 4 bases and 6 bases, there was a span of 22 bases. CDR1 is ENHRY, CDR2 SYGVKD, per germline. The CDR3 sequence is 17 residues long. The CDR3 protein is CAISAVVLLREFNEQFF. CDR3 nucleotides: TGTGCCATCAGTGCGGTTGTTCTATTACGGGAGTTCAATGAGCAGTTCTTC.

This chain joins TRBV2 and TRBJ2-5; 8 bases map to TRBD2. The CDR3 has 18 amino acids. V trimming: 5 bases; J trimming: 5 bases; junction bases outside the gene matches: 19. Germline loops: CDR1 SNHLY, CDR2 FYNNEI. CDR3 amino acids: CASSSATSVNSRGETQYF. The CDR3 nucleotides are TGTGCCAGCAGTTCTGCGACTAGCGTGAATTCTAGAGGGGAGACCCAGTACTTC.

The rearrangement uses TRBV6-5 and TRBJ2-1; the match to TRBD2 covers 10 bases. The CDR3 runs 14 residues. Per germline, CDR1 MNHEY and CDR2 SVGAGI. Unmatched junction bases numbered 7, after V lost 4 bases and J lost 10 bases. The CDR3 DNA is TGTGCCAGCAGTTTCAGCGGGAGGGCCGGAGAGCAGTTCTTC. Amino acids: CASSFSGRAGEQFF.

CDR3 loop: CASSLRGGVEQPQHF. The CDR3 nucleotides are TGTGCCAGCAGCTTAAGGGGAGGGGTAGAGCAGCCCCAGCATTTT. J is TRBJ1-5 and V is TRBV7-2, with D maybe TRBD1 (5 bases). Germline CDR1 and CDR2: SGHTA and FQGNSA. This CDR3 has 15 residues. The V gene lost 2 bases and the J gene lost 7 bases, with 15 bases spanning the gap.

The chain is built from TRBV5-8 and TRBJ2-3; 11 bases are shared with TRBD1. V trimming: 8 bases; J trimming: 6 bases; junction bases outside the gene matches: 8. This CDR3 region has 14 residues. Germline V gene lookup returns CDR1 SGHTS and CDR2 YDEGEE. CDR3 protein: CASSRDRGSDTQYF. The CDR3 nucleotides read TGTGCCAGTTCCCGGGACAGGGGGTCGGATACGCAGTATTTT.

The chain links TRBV5-6 to TRBJ2-7; a possible D gene is TRBD2 (6 bases). There are 17 residues in the CDR3. Trimming cost V 3 bases and J 1 base, with 20 bases left between them. Germline CDR1 and CDR2: SGHDT and YYEEEE. As DNA, the CDR3 is TGTGCCAGCAGCTGGGGGTCCCCCAGCGGGTCGTCCTACGAGCAGTACTTC. Translated: CASSWGSPSGSSYEQYF.

The J gene is TRBJ1-4, the V gene TRBV6-1, with 7 nucleotides matching TRBD1. V was clipped by 1 base and J by 8 bases; unmatched bases: 10. Germline CDR1 and CDR2: MNHNS and SASEGT. The CDR3 runs 16 residues. The CDR3 loop is CASSEGQGVPGEKLFF. CDR3 DNA: TGTGCCAGCAGTGAAGGGCAGGGGGTCCCCGGGGAAAAACTGTTTTTT.

The rearrangement uses TRBV6-2 or TRBV6-3 and TRBJ1-1; 10 bases are shared with TRBD1. V shed 0 bases, J shed 12 bases, and the junction held 4 bases outside the gene matches. Germline assignment: CDR1 MNHEY and CDR2 SVGEGT. The CDR3 has 13 residues. The CDR3 sequence: CASSYSGQGTTFF. Here the CDR3 DNA reads TGTGCCAGCAGTTACTCGGGACAGGGGACAACTTTCTTT.

This sequence joins TRBV5-1 and TRBJ1-1; D call uncertain. From germline, CDR1 is SGHRS and CDR2 YFSETQ. Trimming pared 2 bases from V and 3 bases from J, leaving 5 bases between. This CDR3 has 12 amino acids. CDR3 sequence: CASSFGDTEAFF. The CDR3 bases are TGCGCCAGCAGCTTTGGGGACACTGAAGCTTTCTTT.

The rearrangement links TRBV5-1 to TRBJ2-2; D is tentatively TRBD1 or TRBD2 (6 bases each). Germline V gene lookup returns CDR1 SGHRS and CDR2 YFSETQ. This CDR3 has 16 residues. V was cut by 0 bases and J by 3 bases, with 12 bases left in between. CDR3 in DNA: TGCGCCAGCAGCTTGGATGCACGGGGGCACACCGGGGAGCTGTTTTTT. Encoded protein: CASSLDARGHTGELFF.

The chain uses TRBV25-1 and TRBJ1-1, with D possibly TRBD1 on 5 matching bases. The CDR3 covers 13 residues. The germline gives CDR1 MGHDK, CDR2 SYGVNS. The V and J ends lost 11 bases and 2 bases respectively, with 15 bases between them. The CDR3 bases are TGTGCCTTTTGCGGGGGTTTTAACACTGAAGCTTTCTTT. Amino acids: CAFCGGFNTEAFF.

Notes on this clone: Compared with germline, one end of the junction differs, possibly owing to a read error. This chain uses TRBV7-9 with TRBJ2-7, with TRBD1 identical over 9 bases. The CDR3 is made up of 15 amino acids. Germline CDR1 and CDR2: SEHNR and FQNEAQ (reference sequence). The CDR3 spells CASILEFGTGSEQYF. The DNA for the CDR3 is TGTGCCAGCATCTTAGAATTCGGGACAGGGAGCGAGCAGTACTTC.

V gene TRBV11-2 combines with J gene TRBJ2-7; 7 nucleotides align to TRBD2. Trimming removed 5 bases from V and 7 bases from J; junction bases left unmatched: 8. Germline V CDR1 and CDR2: SGHAT, FQNNGV. The CDR3 is 13 residues long. The CDR3 bases are TGTGCCAGCAGCCCTAGCGGAGCAGGGGAGCAGTACTTC. Its protein is CASSPSGAGEQYF.